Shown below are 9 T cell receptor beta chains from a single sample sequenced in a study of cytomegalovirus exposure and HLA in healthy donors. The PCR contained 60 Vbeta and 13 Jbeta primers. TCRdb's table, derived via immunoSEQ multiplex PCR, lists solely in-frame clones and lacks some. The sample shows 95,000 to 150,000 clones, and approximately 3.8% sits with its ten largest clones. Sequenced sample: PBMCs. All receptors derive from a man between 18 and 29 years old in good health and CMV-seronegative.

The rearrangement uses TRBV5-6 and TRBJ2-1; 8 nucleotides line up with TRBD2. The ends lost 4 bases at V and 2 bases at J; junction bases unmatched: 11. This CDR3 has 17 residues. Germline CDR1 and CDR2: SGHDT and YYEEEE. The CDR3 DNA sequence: TGTGCCAGCAGCCCGTCTCTAGCGGGTTACGCCTACAATGAGCAGTTCTTC. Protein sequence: CASSPSLAGYAYNEQFF.

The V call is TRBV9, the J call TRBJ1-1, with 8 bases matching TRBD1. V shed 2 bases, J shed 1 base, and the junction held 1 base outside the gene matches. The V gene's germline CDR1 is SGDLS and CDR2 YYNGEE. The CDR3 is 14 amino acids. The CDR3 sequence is CASSVQGANTEAFF. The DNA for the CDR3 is TGTGCCAGCAGCGTGCAGGGGGCGAACACTGAAGCTTTCTTT.

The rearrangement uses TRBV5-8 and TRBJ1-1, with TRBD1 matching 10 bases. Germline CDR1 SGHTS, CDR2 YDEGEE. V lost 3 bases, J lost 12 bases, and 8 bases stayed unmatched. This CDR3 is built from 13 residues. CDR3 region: CASSSPGQGLPFF. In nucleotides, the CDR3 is TGTGCCAGCAGCTCTCCGGGACAGGGGTTGCCTTTCTTT.

CDR3 DNA: TGTGCCAGCAGCTTAGAACCCCGAGGGAGGACTCATGGAAACACCATATATTTT. Residues: CASSLEPRGRTHGNTIYF. This sequence joins TRBV7-9 and TRBJ1-3; D call uncertain. The CDR3 consists of 18 residues. Germline V CDR1 and CDR2: SEHNR, FQNEAQ (reference sequence). V lost 1 base to trimming and J lost 3 bases, with 19 bases between them. The full variable domain, completed using reference TRBV7-9 and TRBJ1-3, is DTGVSQNPRHKITKRGQNVTFRCDPISEHNRLYWYRQTLGQGPEFLTYFQNEAQLEKSRLLSDRFSAERPKGSFSTLEIQRTEQGDSAMYLCASSLEPRGRTHGNTIYFGEGSWLTVV.

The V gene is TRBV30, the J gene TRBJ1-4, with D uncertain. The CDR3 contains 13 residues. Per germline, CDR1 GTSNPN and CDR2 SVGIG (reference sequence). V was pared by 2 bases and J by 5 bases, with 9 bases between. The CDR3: CAWSFQKNEKLFF. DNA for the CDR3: TGTGCCTGGAGTTTTCAGAAAAATGAAAAACTGTTTTTT.

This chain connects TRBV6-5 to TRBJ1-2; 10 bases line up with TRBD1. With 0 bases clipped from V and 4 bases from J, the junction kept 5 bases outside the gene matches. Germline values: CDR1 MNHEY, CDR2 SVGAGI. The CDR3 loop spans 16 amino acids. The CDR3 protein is CASSYSTGGQVYGYTF. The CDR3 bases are TGTGCCAGCAGTTACTCGACAGGGGGCCAGGTCTATGGCTACACCTTC.

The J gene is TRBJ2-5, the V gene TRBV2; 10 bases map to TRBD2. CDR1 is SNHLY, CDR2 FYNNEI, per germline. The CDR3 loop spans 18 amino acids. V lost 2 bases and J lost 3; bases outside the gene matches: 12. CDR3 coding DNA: TGTGCCAGCAGTGAACGGGCCGGGACTAGCGCCAAAAAAGAGACCCAGTACTTC. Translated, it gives CASSERAGTSAKKETQYF.

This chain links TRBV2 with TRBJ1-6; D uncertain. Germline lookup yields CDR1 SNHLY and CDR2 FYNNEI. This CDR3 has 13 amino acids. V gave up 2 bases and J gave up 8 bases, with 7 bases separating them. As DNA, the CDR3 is TGTGCCAGCAGTGAAAATCGGGATTCACCCCTCCACTTT. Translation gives CASSENRDSPLHF.

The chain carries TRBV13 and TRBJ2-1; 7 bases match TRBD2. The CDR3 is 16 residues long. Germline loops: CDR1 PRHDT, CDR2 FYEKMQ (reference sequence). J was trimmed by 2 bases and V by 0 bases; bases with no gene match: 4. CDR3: CASSLGGAGPYNEQFF. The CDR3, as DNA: TGTGCCAGCAGCTTAGGGGGAGCGGGGCCCTACAATGAGCAGTTCTTC.